Below are 2 T cell receptor beta chains sequenced from a single sample in a study of blood T cell repertoires in COVID-19. Method: immunoSEQ multiplex PCR; TCRdb's copy keeps in-frame clones and lacks some. Among fewer than 350,000 clones listed, nearly 90% were seen once. Sequences were obtained from PBMCs or T cells enriched from blood (not recorded which). These receptors came from a woman between 18 and 29 years old with acute COVID-19.

V gene TRBV6-6 combines with J gene TRBJ2-7; D gene unclear. CDR1 and CDR2 from the germline V gene are MNHNY and SVGAGI (reference sequence). This CDR3 comprises 11 residues. The V and J ends lost 5 bases and 3 bases respectively, with 5 bases between them. CDR3 amino acids: CASSHNYEQYF. In DNA form, the CDR3 reads TGTGCCAGCAGTCATAACTACGAGCAGTACTTC.

The chain carries TRBV2 and TRBJ2-4; 7 bases fit TRBD2. CDR1 and CDR2 from the germline V gene are SNHLY and FYNNEI. CDR3 size: 16 residues. J was trimmed by 0 bases and V by 8 bases; bases with no gene match: 10. The CDR3 here is CASLRERGIAKNIQYF. The CDR3 nucleotides read TGTGCCAGCTTGAGGGAGCGGGGAATAGCCAAAAACATTCAGTACTTC.